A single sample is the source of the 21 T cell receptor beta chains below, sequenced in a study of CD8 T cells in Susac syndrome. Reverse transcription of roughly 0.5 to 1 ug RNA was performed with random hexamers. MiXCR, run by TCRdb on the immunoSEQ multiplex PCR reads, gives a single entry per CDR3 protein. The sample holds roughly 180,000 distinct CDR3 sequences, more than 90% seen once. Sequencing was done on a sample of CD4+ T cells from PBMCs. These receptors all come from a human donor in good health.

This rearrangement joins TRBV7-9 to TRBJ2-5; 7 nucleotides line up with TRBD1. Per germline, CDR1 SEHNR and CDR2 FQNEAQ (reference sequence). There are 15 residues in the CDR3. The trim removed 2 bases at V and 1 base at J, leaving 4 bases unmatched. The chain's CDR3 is CASSLFAGGQETQYF. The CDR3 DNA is TGTGCCAGCAGCTTATTCGCAGGGGGCCAAGAGACCCAGTACTTC.

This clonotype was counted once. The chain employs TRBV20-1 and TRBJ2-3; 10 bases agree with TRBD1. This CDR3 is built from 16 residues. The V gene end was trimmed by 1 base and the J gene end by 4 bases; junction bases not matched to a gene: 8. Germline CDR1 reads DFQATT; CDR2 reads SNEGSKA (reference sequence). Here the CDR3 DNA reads TGCAGTGCTAGAGTTACGGGACAGGGGTTTTCAGATACGCAGTATTTT. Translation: CSARVTGQGFSDTQYF.

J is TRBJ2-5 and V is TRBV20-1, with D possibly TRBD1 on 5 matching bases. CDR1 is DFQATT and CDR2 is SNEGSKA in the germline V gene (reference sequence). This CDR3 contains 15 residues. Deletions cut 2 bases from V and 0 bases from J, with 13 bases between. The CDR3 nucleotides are TGCAGTGCTAGACCTCCTAGACAGTACCAAGAGACCCAGTACTTC. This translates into CSARPPRQYQETQYF.

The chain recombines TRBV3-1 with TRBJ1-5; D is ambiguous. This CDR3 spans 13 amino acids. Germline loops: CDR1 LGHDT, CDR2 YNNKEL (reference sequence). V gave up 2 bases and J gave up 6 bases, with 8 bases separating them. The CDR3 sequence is CASSQIPGQPQHF. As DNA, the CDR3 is TGTGCCAGCAGCCAAATCCCGGGTCAGCCCCAGCATTTT.

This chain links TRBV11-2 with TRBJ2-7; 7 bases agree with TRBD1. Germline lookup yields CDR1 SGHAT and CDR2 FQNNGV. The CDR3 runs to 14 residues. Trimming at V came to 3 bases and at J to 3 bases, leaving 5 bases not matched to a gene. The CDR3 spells CASSFLGTVYEQYF. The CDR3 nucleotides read TGTGCCAGCAGCTTCCTCGGGACAGTCTACGAGCAGTACTTC.

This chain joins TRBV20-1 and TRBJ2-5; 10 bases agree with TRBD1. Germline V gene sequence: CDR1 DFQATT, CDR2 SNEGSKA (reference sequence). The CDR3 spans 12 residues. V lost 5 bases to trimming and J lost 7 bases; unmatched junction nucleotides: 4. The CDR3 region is CSAPDRGVTQYF. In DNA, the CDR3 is TGCAGTGCTCCGGACAGGGGGGTGACCCAGTACTTC.

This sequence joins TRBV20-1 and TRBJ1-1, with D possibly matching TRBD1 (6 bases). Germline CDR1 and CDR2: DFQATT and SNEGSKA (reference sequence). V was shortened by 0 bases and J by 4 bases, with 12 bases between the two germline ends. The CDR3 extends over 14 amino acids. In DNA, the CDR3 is TGCAGTGCTAGAGAAGGGGGAAGTGGCACTGAAGCTTTCTTT. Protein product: CSAREGGSGTEAFF.

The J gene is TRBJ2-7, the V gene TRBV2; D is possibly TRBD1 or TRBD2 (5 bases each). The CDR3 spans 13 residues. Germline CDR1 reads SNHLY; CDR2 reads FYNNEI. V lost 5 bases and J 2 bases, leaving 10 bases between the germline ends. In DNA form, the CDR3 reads TGTGCCAGCAGTACCGGGACCCCCTACGAGCAGTACTTC. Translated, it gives CASSTGTPYEQYF.

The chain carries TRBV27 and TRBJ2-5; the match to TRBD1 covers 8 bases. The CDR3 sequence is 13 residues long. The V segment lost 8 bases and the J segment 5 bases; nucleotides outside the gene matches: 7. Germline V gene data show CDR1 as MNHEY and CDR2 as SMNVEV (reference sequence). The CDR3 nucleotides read TGTGCCAGCGCCTTAGACAGGGGTGAGACCCAGTACTTC. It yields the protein CASALDRGETQYF.

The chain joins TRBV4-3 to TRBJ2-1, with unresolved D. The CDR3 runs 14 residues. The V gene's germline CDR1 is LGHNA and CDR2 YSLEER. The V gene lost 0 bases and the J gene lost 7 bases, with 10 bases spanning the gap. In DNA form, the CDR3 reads TGCGCCAGCAGCCAAGATTCGTACCCAAATGAGCAGTTCTTC. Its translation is CASSQDSYPNEQFF.

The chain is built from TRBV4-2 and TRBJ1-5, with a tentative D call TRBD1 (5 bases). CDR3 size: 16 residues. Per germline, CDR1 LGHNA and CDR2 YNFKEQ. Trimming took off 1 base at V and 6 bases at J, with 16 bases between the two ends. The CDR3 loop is CASSQVWGEDGQPQHF. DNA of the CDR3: TGTGCCAGCAGCCAAGTTTGGGGGGAGGACGGTCAGCCCCAGCATTTT.

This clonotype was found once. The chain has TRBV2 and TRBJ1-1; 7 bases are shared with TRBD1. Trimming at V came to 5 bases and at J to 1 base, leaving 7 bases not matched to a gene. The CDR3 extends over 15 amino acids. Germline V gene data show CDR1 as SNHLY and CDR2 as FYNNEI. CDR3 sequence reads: CASSQRTGSNTEAFF. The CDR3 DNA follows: TGTGCCAGCAGTCAGAGGACAGGTTCGAACACTGAAGCTTTCTTT.

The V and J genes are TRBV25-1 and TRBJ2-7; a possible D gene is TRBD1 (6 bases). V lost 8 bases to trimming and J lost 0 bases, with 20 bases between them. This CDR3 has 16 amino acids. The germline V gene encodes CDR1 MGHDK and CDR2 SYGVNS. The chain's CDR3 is CASSHTNYRASYEQYF. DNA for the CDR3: TGTGCCAGCTCACACACGAATTACAGGGCCTCCTACGAGCAGTACTTC.

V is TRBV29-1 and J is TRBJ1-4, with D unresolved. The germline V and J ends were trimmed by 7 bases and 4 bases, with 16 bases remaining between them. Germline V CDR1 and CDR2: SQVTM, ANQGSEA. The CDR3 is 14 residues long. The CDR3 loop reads CSGAEAADNEKLFF. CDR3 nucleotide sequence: TGCAGCGGTGCTGAGGCCGCGGATAATGAAAAACTGTTTTTT.

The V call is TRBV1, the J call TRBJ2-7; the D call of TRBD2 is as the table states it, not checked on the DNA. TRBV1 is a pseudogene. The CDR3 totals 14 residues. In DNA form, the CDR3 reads TGCACCAGCAGTCGGTACCTAGCGGGGCGCGAGCAGTACTTC. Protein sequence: CTSSRYLAGREQYF.

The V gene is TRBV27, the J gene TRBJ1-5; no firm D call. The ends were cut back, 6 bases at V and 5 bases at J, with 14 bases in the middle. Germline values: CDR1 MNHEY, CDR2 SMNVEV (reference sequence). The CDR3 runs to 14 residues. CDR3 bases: TGTGCCAGCAGCACACGGAGCCTCGATCAGCCCCAGCATTTT. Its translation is CASSTRSLDQPQHF.

Written as DNA, the CDR3 is TGCGCCAGCAGCCAAGGACAGCCTAACAACTATGGCTACACCTTC. Translated: CASSQGQPNNYGYTF. J is TRBJ1-2 and V is TRBV4-3, with D tentatively TRBD1 (5 bases). Germline V gene sequence: CDR1 LGHNA, CDR2 YSLEER. The CDR3 runs 15 residues. With 1 base removed from V and 2 bases from J, the gap between germline ends came to 11 bases.

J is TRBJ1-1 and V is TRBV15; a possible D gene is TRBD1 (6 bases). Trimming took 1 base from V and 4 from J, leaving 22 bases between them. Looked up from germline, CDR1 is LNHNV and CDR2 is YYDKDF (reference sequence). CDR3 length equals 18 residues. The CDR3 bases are TGTGCCACCAGCAGAGCCACCCAGGGAGGGGGGCGAGGCACTGAAGCTTTCTTT. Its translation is CATSRATQGGGRGTEAFF. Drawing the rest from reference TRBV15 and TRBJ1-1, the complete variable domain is DAMVIQNPRYQVTQFGKPVTLSCSQTLNHNVMYWYQQKSSQAPKLLFHYYDKDFNNEADTPDNFQSRRPNTSFCFLDIRSPGLGDTAMYLCATSRATQGGGRGTEAFFGQGTRLTVV.

In DNA form, the CDR3 reads TGTGCCAGCAGTTACTCAGGTAGCGGGGGGGCCTTTCCCTACAATGAGCAGTTCTTC. It translates to CASSYSGSGGAFPYNEQFF. This chain links TRBV6-2 or TRBV6-3 with TRBJ2-1; the match to TRBD2 covers 11 bases. V lost 0 bases and J lost 2; bases outside the gene matches: 9. Germline CDR1 is MNHEY and CDR2 is SVGEGT. The CDR3 covers 19 residues.

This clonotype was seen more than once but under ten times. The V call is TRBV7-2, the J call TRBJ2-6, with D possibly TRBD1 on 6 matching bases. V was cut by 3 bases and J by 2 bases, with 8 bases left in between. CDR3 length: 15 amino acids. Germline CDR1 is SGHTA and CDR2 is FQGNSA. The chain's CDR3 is CASSLQGTGANVLTF. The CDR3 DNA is TGTGCCAGCAGCTTGCAGGGGACTGGGGCCAACGTCCTGACTTTC. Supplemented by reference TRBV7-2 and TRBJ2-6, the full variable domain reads GAGVSQSPSNKVTEKGKDVELRCDPISGHTALYWYRQSLGQGLEFLIYFQGNSAPDKSGLPSDRFSAERTGGSVSTLTIQRTQQEDSAVYLCASSLQGTGANVLTFGAGSRLTVL.

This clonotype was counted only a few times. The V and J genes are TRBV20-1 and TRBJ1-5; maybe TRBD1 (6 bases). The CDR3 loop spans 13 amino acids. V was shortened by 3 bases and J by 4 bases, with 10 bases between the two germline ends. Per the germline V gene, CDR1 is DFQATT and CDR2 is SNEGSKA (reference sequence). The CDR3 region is CSARYTGNQPQHF. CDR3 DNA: TGCAGTGCTAGGTATACAGGGAATCAGCCCCAGCATTTT.